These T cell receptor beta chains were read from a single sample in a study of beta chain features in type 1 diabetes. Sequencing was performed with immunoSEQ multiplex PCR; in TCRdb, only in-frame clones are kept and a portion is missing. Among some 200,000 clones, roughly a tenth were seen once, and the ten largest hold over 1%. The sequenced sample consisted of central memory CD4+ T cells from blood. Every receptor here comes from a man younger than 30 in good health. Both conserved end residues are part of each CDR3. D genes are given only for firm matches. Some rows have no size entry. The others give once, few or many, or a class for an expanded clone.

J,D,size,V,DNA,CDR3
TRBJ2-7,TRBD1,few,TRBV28,TGTGCCAGCAGTTATAGCCGGACAGGGAGGCCCTACGAGCAGTACTTC,CASSYSRTGRPYEQYF
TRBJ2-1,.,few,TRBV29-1,TGCAGCGTGGCCTCGAGCTCCTACAATGAGCAGTTCTTC,CSVASSSYNEQFF
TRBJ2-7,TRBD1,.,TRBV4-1,TGCGCCAGCAGCCAAGGGGACAGGGCCTACGAGCAGTACTTC,CASSQGDRAYEQYF
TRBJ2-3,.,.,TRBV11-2,TGTGCCAGCAGCTCCACGGGACTCGTCACAGATACGCAGTATTTT,CASSSTGLVTDTQYF
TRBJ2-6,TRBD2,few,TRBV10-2,TGCGCCAGCAGTGGACTAGCGGGAGCTGGGGCCAACGTCCTGACTTTC,CASSGLAGAGANVLTF
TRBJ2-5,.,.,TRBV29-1,TGCAGCACCAAGACGGGAATCGGAGGCCCCTACCAAGAGACCCAGTACTTC,CSTKTGIGGPYQETQYF
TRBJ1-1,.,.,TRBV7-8,TGTGCCAGCAGCCCGACAGAGTTGAACACTGAAGCTTTCTTT,CASSPTELNTEAFF
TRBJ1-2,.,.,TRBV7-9,TGTGCCAGCACCCCGGGGGGGTCCGTAAACTATGGCTACACCTTC,CASTPGGSVNYGYTF
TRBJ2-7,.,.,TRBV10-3,TGTGCCATCAGTGATCAGGTACGGTCCTACGAGCAGTACTTC,CAISDQVRSYEQYF
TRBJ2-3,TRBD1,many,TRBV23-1,TGCGCCAGCGACCGACAGGGGGCTTCGGCAGATACGCAGTATTTT,CASDRQGASADTQYF
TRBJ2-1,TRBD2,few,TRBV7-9,TGTGCCAGCAGCTTAGCGCTGCTAGCGGGAAGTAACGACAATGAGCAGTTCTTC,CASSLALLAGSNDNEQFF
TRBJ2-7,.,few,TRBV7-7,TGTGCCAGCAGCGGCCTTGCGGCTCGCGAGCAGTACTTC,CASSGLAAREQYF
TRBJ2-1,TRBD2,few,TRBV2,TGTGCCAGCCATACTAGCGGGATGTACAATGAGCAGTTCTTC,CASHTSGMYNEQFF
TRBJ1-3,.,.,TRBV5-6,TGTGCCAGCAGCTCCCGCACCCGACAGAGCTCTGGAAACACCATATATTTT,CASSSRTRQSSGNTIYF
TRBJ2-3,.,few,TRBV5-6,TGTGCCAGCAGCATTACGGGGAGAAGCTCCTCTAGCACAGATACGCAGTATTTT,CASSITGRSSSSTDTQYF
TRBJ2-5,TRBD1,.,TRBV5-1,TGCGCCAGCAGCTGGGGGACAGGGATGGAAGAGACCCAGTACTTC,CASSWGTGMEETQYF
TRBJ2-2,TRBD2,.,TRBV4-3,TGCGCCAGCAGCCAAGGACTAGCGGCAGACACCGGGGAGCTGTTTTTT,CASSQGLAADTGELFF
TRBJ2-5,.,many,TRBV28,TGTGCCAGCAGTTTGGTAGGGGGTCACCAAGAGACCCAGTACTTC,CASSLVGGHQETQYF